The 20 T cell receptor beta chains below were found in one sample sequenced in a study of neurological immune-mediated disorders. Time point meaning: longitudinal time-point 2. TCRdb re-called the 5' RACE reads with MiXCR, one entry per CDR3 protein. The sample has over 75,000 distinct CDR3 sequences; 5.5% to 6.5% are singletons. The specimen was PBMCs. These receptors were collected from an older woman with multiple sclerosis.

This clonotype was counted at least ten times. The chain employs TRBV10-3 and TRBJ1-2, with 7 bases identical to TRBD1. Trimming took 2 bases from V and 4 from J; bases not matched to a gene: 4. This CDR3 region has 14 residues. CDR1 is ENHRY, CDR2 SYGVKD, per germline. CDR3 nucleotides: TGTGCCATCAGTGAGGGACAGGCGGGCTATGGCTACACCTTC. Translation: CAISEGQAGYGYTF.

The sample holds many counts of this clonotype. V gene TRBV20-1 combines with J gene TRBJ2-3; 8 bases are a match to TRBD2. The J segment lost 4 bases and the V segment lost 5 bases, leaving 11 bases of the junction unmatched. Per germline, CDR1 DFQATT and CDR2 SNEGSKA (reference sequence). CDR3 length: 15 residues. The CDR3 DNA follows: TGCAGTGCTTCAGCCCTGGCGGGGGGAGCAGATACGCAGTATTTT. This sequence encodes CSASALAGGADTQYF.

This clonotype was seen repeatedly, ten times or more. This sequence joins TRBV7-9 and TRBJ2-1, with TRBD2 identical over 12 bases. Germline V gives CDR1 SEHNR, CDR2 FQNEAQ (reference sequence). The CDR3 totals 17 residues. The V segment lost 0 bases and the J segment 2 bases; nucleotides outside the gene matches: 2. Here the CDR3 DNA reads TGTGCCAGCAGCTTAGCCCTAGCGGGGGGGCCCTACAATGAGCAGTTCTTC. This encodes CASSLALAGGPYNEQFF. The full variable domain, rest sourced from reference TRBV7-9 and TRBJ2-1, is DTGVSQNPRHKITKRGQNVTFRCDPISEHNRLYWYRQTLGQGPEFLTYFQNEAQLEKSRLLSDRFSAERPKGSFSTLEIQRTEQGDSAMYLCASSLALAGGPYNEQFFGPGTRLTVL.

This clonotype was counted at least ten times. The chain employs TRBV5-1 and TRBJ1-1, with D perhaps matching TRBD1 (6 bases). Germline CDR1 and CDR2: SGHRS and YFSETQ. The CDR3 length is 13 residues. Trimming removed 7 bases from V and 5 bases from J, with 15 bases in between. CDR3 coding DNA: TGCGCCAGCCAACTCTTACAGGGAACTGAAGCTTTCTTT. It codes for CASQLLQGTEAFF.

This clonotype appeared many times. V and J are TRBV12-3 or TRBV12-4 and TRBJ2-5; D is possibly TRBD1 or TRBD2 (6 bases each). The CDR3 runs 16 residues. Deletions cut 5 bases from V and 2 bases from J, with 18 bases between. The CDR3 sequence is CASSPRGVMGQETQYF. CDR3 bases: TGTGCCAGCAGTCCTAGGGGGGTGATGGGACAAGAGACCCAGTACTTC.

This clonotype was counted ten times or more. J is TRBJ2-1 and V is TRBV29-1, with D maybe TRBD2 (6 bases). Trimming took 7 bases from V and 6 from J, leaving 19 bases between them. Germline CDR1 reads SQVTM; CDR2 reads ANQGSEA. This CDR3 comprises 14 residues. This chain's CDR3 is CSARTRLALNEQFF. In nucleotides, the CDR3 is TGCAGCGCCAGGACGCGGCTAGCGCTCAATGAGCAGTTCTTC.

This clonotype was detected many times. The chain combines TRBV5-1 with TRBJ2-3, with a possible D match to TRBD1 (5 bases). The V and J ends lost 0 bases and 2 bases respectively, with 10 bases between them. CDR3 length: 15 amino acids. Germline V gene lookup returns CDR1 SGHRS and CDR2 YFSETQ. The CDR3 is CASSLGQPLTDTQYF. The CDR3 coding sequence is TGCGCCAGCAGCTTGGGACAGCCTCTCACAGATACGCAGTATTTT.

This clonotype was counted many times. The chain has TRBV12-3 or TRBV12-4 and TRBJ1-2, with unresolved D. This CDR3 is built from 15 residues. V was cut by 2 bases and J by 0 bases, with 10 bases left in between. In DNA, the CDR3 is TGTGCCAGCAGTTTAAATATCGGGACTAACTATGGCTACACCTTC. It encodes CASSLNIGTNYGYTF.

This clonotype came up many times. The J gene is TRBJ2-5, the V gene TRBV10-3; no clear D gene. The V and J ends lost 2 bases and 2 bases respectively, with 9 bases between them. CDR3 length: 14 residues. Looked up from germline, CDR1 is ENHRY and CDR2 is SYGVKD. The CDR3 coding sequence is TGTGCCATCAGTGAGACTGGGGATCAAGAGACCCAGTACTTC. It specifies CAISETGDQETQYF.

This clonotype was seen ten or more times. The chain is built from TRBV5-1 and TRBJ2-2; D may be TRBD1 (5 bases). The CDR3 runs 15 residues. Germline V gene data show CDR1 as SGHRS and CDR2 as YFSETQ. V lost 3 bases and J 0 bases, leaving 9 bases between the germline ends. CDR3 nucleotide sequence: TGCGCCAGCAGCTCCAGGGCCCCGAACACCGGGGAGCTGTTTTTT. Amino acid sequence: CASSSRAPNTGELFF.

This clonotype came up many times. The chain employs TRBV5-4 and TRBJ2-7; the match to TRBD1 covers 9 bases. The CDR3 is 14 residues long. Unmatched junction bases numbered 4, after V lost 6 bases and J lost 0 bases. CDR1 is SGHNT and CDR2 is YYREEE in the germline V gene (reference sequence). The DNA of the CDR3 is TGTGCCAGCAACCGACAGGGGGACTCCTACGAGCAGTACTTC. Translation gives CASNRQGDSYEQYF.

This clonotype was seen repeatedly, ten times or more. V usage is TRBV29-1 and J usage is TRBJ1-1, with D uncertain. The CDR3 has 14 residues. V gave up 1 base and J gave up 0 bases, with 9 bases separating them. Germline CDR1 SQVTM, CDR2 ANQGSEA. This chain's CDR3 is CSVEVGLMNTEAFF. In nucleotides, the CDR3 is TGCAGCGTTGAAGTCGGGCTTATGAACACTGAAGCTTTCTTT. Together with reference TRBV29-1 and TRBJ1-1, the CDR3 gives the full variable domain: SAVISQKPSRDICQRGTSLTIQCQVDSQVTMMFWYRQQPGQSLTLIATANQGSEATYESGFVIDKFPISRPNLTFSTLTVSNMSPEDSSIYLCSVEVGLMNTEAFFGQGTRLTVV.

This clonotype was seen repeatedly, ten times or more. The genes are TRBV7-2 and TRBJ2-5; D not certain. There are 13 residues in the CDR3. V lost 3 bases to trimming and J lost 1 base, with 6 bases between them. Germline lookup yields CDR1 SGHTA and CDR2 FQGNSA. CDR3 DNA sequence: TGTGCCAGCAGCTTTTCAGCCCAAGAGACCCAGTACTTC. It is translated as CASSFSAQETQYF.

This clonotype has ten or more counts. The chain recombines TRBV6-6 with TRBJ1-3; D call uncertain. The germline V and J ends were trimmed by 6 bases and 0 bases, with 9 bases remaining between them. Germline CDR1 and CDR2: MNHNY and SVGAGI (reference sequence). CDR3 length: 14 amino acids. CDR3 sequence reads: CASSSTVSGNTIYF. The DNA of the CDR3 is TGTGCCAGCAGCAGTACAGTCTCTGGAAACACCATATATTTT.

This clonotype was seen ten or more times. J is TRBJ1-2 and V is TRBV12-3 or TRBV12-4; 8 bases match TRBD1. The CDR3 runs to 13 residues. Trimming took 3 bases from V and 8 from J; bases not matched to a gene: 5. The CDR3 nucleotides are TGTGCCAGCAGTTTGGGACAGGTCGGAGGCTACACCTTC. Its translation: CASSLGQVGGYTF.

Only a few counts were recorded for this clonotype. The rearrangement joins TRBV20-1 to TRBJ2-6; D unclear. CDR1 is DFQATT and CDR2 is SNEGSKA in the germline V gene (reference sequence). V was shortened by 3 bases and J by 4 bases, with 13 bases between the two germline ends. This CDR3 contains 15 residues. CDR3 loop: CSARFGVGGANVLTF. The CDR3 DNA reads as TGCAGTGCTAGGTTTGGCGTAGGAGGGGCCAACGTCCTGACTTTC.

This clonotype was counted at least ten times. J is TRBJ2-3 and V is TRBV24-1, with D tentatively TRBD2 (7 bases). The CDR3 runs 14 residues. Germline V gives CDR1 KGHDR, CDR2 SFDVKD. Trimming took off 3 bases at V and 5 bases at J, with 11 bases between the two ends. The CDR3 DNA is TGTGCCACCAGTGATGGGGGGGCTGGAGATACGCAGTATTTT. Translated: CATSDGGAGDTQYF.

This clonotype was counted many times. The J gene is TRBJ2-7, the V gene TRBV6-2 or TRBV6-3, with a weak D call TRBD2 (6 bases). Germline assignment: CDR1 MNHEY and CDR2 SVGEGT. CDR3 length: 13 amino acids. V was pared by 6 bases and J by 0 bases, with 9 bases between. This chain's CDR3 is CASSMTSSYEQYF. CDR3 nucleotides: TGTGCCAGCAGCATGACTAGCTCCTACGAGCAGTACTTC.

There are many counts of this clonotype. The chain carries TRBV12-3 or TRBV12-4 and TRBJ2-1, with TRBD1 matching 11 bases. This CDR3 region has 15 residues. The trim removed 6 bases at V and 8 bases at J, leaving 9 bases unmatched. CDR3 protein: CASSLGGQGADEQFF. The CDR3 coding sequence is TGTGCCAGCAGCCTTGGAGGACAGGGGGCGGATGAGCAGTTCTTC.

This clonotype was observed many times. The chain combines TRBV7-8 with TRBJ1-5; D is undetermined. The ends were cut back, 5 bases at V and 7 bases at J, with 12 bases in the middle. The CDR3 is 13 residues long. Germline CDR1 is SGHVS and CDR2 is FQNEAQ. The CDR3 is CASSHGGSQPQHF. CDR3 nucleotides: TGTGCCAGCAGCCACGGAGGGAGCCAGCCCCAGCATTTT.